Listed here is a single TCR beta chain. The data were obtained in a study of blood T cell repertoires in COVID-19. The wider study: Samples taken during acute and convalescent COVID-19 were collected in the United States, Italy and Spain.

V lost 1 base, J lost 6 bases, and 19 bases lay in between. CDR1 and CDR2 from the germline V gene are SEHNR and FQNEAQ (reference sequence). This CDR3 has 18 amino acids. Assay used: immunoSEQ multiplex PCR; TCRdb lists only in-frame clones, some missing. The table has about 100,000 clones, roughly 80% seen once. J is TRBJ1-6 and V is TRBV7-9, with a tentative D call TRBD1 (6 bases). The source of this sequence is a woman aged 70-85 years with acute or convalescent COVID-19. The sample consisted of peripheral blood. CDR3 sequence: CASSLEEGVWGINSPLHF. CDR3 in DNA: TGTGCCAGCAGCTTAGAAGAGGGGGTTTGGGGGATTAATTCACCCCTCCACTTT. Drawing the rest from reference TRBV7-9 and TRBJ1-6, the complete variable domain is DTGVSQNPRHKITKRGQNVTFRCDPISEHNRLYWYRQTLGQGPEFLTYFQNEAQLEKSRLLSDRFSAERPKGSFSTLEIQRTEQGDSAMYLCASSLEEGVWGINSPLHFGNGTRLTVT.